The rows below give T cell receptor beta chains drawn from one sample of a study of blood T cell repertoires in COVID-19. Profiled with immunoSEQ multiplex PCR; TCRdb holds only in-frame clones, not every one. The sample lists some 240,000 clones, around 84% occurring once. Material: peripheral blood. The receptors originated from a woman aged 40 to 50 who had recovered from COVID-19. CDR3s include the opening cysteine and the closing phenylalanine or tryptophan. A D gene is named only where the DNA matches it firmly. Clone size is given for some rows only: seen once, a few or many times, or a class if the clone is expanded.

V gene: TRBV28; J gene: TRBJ1-2; D gene: NA; clone size: NA; CDR3 DNA: TGTGCCAGCAAGACAGTTTTCTATGGCTACACCTTC; CDR3 protein: CASKTVFYGYTF
V gene: TRBV10-3; J gene: TRBJ2-1; D gene: NA; clone size: NA; CDR3 DNA: TGTGCCAACGGGGGCTCCTACAATGAGCAGTTCTTC; CDR3 protein: CANGGSYNEQFF
V gene: TRBV18; J gene: TRBJ2-1; D gene: TRBD2; clone size: NA; CDR3 DNA: TGTGCCAGCTCACCATCGGGGACTAGCGCCTTGGGTGAGCAGTTCTTC; CDR3 protein: CASSPSGTSALGEQFF
V gene: TRBV2; J gene: TRBJ1-2; D gene: TRBD1; clone size: NA; CDR3 DNA: TGTGCCGTGCCCCAGTTTGGGACAGGGGGTGGCTACACCTTC; CDR3 protein: CAVPQFGTGGGYTF
V gene: TRBV28; J gene: TRBJ2-1; D gene: TRBD1; clone size: once; CDR3 DNA: TGTGCCAGCAGACTGACGGACAGGTTGTATCCGTTCTTC; CDR3 protein: CASRLTDRLYPFF
V gene: TRBV11-3; J gene: TRBJ2-7; D gene: TRBD1; clone size: NA; CDR3 DNA: TGTGCCAGCAGCTTAGGGGAACACCGGGACAGGGGGCCGGGCGAGCAGTACTTC; CDR3 protein: CASSLGEHRDRGPGEQYF
V gene: TRBV9; J gene: TRBJ2-5; D gene: TRBD2; clone size: NA; CDR3 DNA: TGTGCCAGCAGCGTAGACCCGTGGGAGGGCGGGGAGACCCAGTACTTC; CDR3 protein: CASSVDPWEGGETQYF
V gene: TRBV7-9; J gene: TRBJ2-2; D gene: TRBD2; clone size: NA; CDR3 DNA: TGTGCCAGCAGCTTACTCCCTAGCGGGGGCACCGGGGAGCTGTTTTTT; CDR3 protein: CASSLLPSGGTGELFF
V gene: TRBV25-1; J gene: TRBJ1-2; D gene: TRBD1; clone size: NA; CDR3 DNA: TGTGCCAGCGCAACAGGGGCCTATGGCTACACCTTC; CDR3 protein: CASATGAYGYTF
V gene: TRBV11-2; J gene: TRBJ1-1; D gene: NA; clone size: NA; CDR3 DNA: TGTGCCAGCAGCAATAGCGGCGGTCGGACTGAAGCTTTCTTT; CDR3 protein: CASSNSGGRTEAFF
V gene: TRBV15; J gene: TRBJ1-2; D gene: NA; clone size: NA; CDR3 DNA: TGTGCCACCAGCAGAGTCCGCCGGGCGGGCCGGGACTATGGCTACACCTTC; CDR3 protein: CATSRVRRAGRDYGYTF
V gene: TRBV7-9; J gene: TRBJ2-7; D gene: NA; clone size: NA; CDR3 DNA: TGTGCCAGCAGCACCAGGACAGCCTACGAGCAGTACTTC; CDR3 protein: CASSTRTAYEQYF
V gene: TRBV5-4; J gene: TRBJ2-7; D gene: TRBD1; clone size: NA; CDR3 DNA: TGTGCCAGCAGTAAGGGACAGGAAACCTACGAGCAGTACTTC; CDR3 protein: CASSKGQETYEQYF
V gene: TRBV27; J gene: TRBJ1-5; D gene: NA; clone size: many; CDR3 DNA: TGTGCCACGCAACAGGGTCCGAGCCAGCCCCAGCATTTT; CDR3 protein: CATQQGPSQPQHF
V gene: TRBV12-1; J gene: TRBJ1-2; D gene: NA; clone size: NA; CDR3 DNA: TGTGCCAGCAGCGCGAAGTTACAGGGGAGGAACTATGGCTACACCTTC; CDR3 protein: CASSAKLQGRNYGYTF
V gene: TRBV5-1; J gene: TRBJ1-1; D gene: TRBD1; clone size: NA; CDR3 DNA: TGCGCCAGCAGCCTGGCGGGACAGCTGAACACTGAAGCTTTCTTT; CDR3 protein: CASSLAGQLNTEAFF
V gene: TRBV27; J gene: TRBJ2-2; D gene: TRBD2; clone size: NA; CDR3 DNA: TGTGCCAGCAGTTTAGGGACTAGCGGGGCCGGGGAGCTGTTTTTT; CDR3 protein: CASSLGTSGAGELFF
V gene: TRBV12-5; J gene: TRBJ2-1; D gene: NA; clone size: NA; CDR3 DNA: TGTGCTAGTGGTCCGGTCGTGGGGCGAGAGCAGTTCTTC; CDR3 protein: CASGPVVGREQFF
V gene: TRBV28; J gene: TRBJ2-1; D gene: TRBD1; clone size: NA; CDR3 DNA: TGTGCCAGCAGTTTGAACAGGGGCAATGAGCAGTTCTTC; CDR3 protein: CASSLNRGNEQFF
V gene: TRBV5-1; J gene: TRBJ1-3; D gene: NA; clone size: NA; CDR3 DNA: TGCGCCAGCAGCTTGGATAGAGCTGGAAACACCATATATTTT; CDR3 protein: CASSLDRAGNTIYF
V gene: TRBV11-2; J gene: TRBJ2-6; D gene: TRBD2; clone size: NA; CDR3 DNA: TGTGCCAGCAGCTTGACGGGGGGGCTGATTTCTGGGGCCAACGTCCTGACTTTC; CDR3 protein: CASSLTGGLISGANVLTF
V gene: TRBV7-2; J gene: TRBJ2-1; D gene: TRBD2; clone size: NA; CDR3 DNA: TGTGCCAGCAGCTTATTACTAGCGGGGGGCCGGGGGAATGAGCAGTTCTTC; CDR3 protein: CASSLLLAGGRGNEQFF
V gene: TRBV29-1; J gene: TRBJ1-2; D gene: NA; clone size: NA; CDR3 DNA: TGCAGCGTTCGCGGGGAAGGGTCCTATGGCTACACCTTC; CDR3 protein: CSVRGEGSYGYTF
V gene: TRBV7-3; J gene: TRBJ1-6; D gene: TRBD1; clone size: NA; CDR3 DNA: TGTGCCAGCAGCTTAGGGACAGGGGATAATTCACCCCTCCACTTT; CDR3 protein: CASSLGTGDNSPLHF
V gene: TRBV6-1; J gene: TRBJ2-7; D gene: TRBD2; clone size: NA; CDR3 DNA: TGTGCCAGCAGTGAAGCAGACGGACTAGCAGAGGAGCAGTACTTC; CDR3 protein: CASSEADGLAEEQYF
V gene: TRBV3-1/TRBV3-2; J gene: TRBJ2-7; D gene: TRBD1; clone size: NA; CDR3 DNA: TGTGCCAGCAGCCAAGATCCAGGGACAGGCTACGAGCAGTACTTC; CDR3 protein: CASSQDPGTGYEQYF
V gene: TRBV7-9; J gene: TRBJ1-3; D gene: TRBD1; clone size: NA; CDR3 DNA: TGTGCCAGCAGCTTATTAAGGGGGCCTGGAAACACCATATATTTT; CDR3 protein: CASSLLRGPGNTIYF
V gene: TRBV5-4; J gene: TRBJ1-1; D gene: TRBD1; clone size: NA; CDR3 DNA: TGTGCCAGCAGCCGGGACGGGACAGCGAACACTGAAGCTTTCTTT; CDR3 protein: CASSRDGTANTEAFF
V gene: TRBV10-3; J gene: TRBJ1-1; D gene: NA; clone size: NA; CDR3 DNA: TGTGCCATCAGTGGGGGGCAGAACACTGAAGCTTTCTTT; CDR3 protein: CAISGGQNTEAFF
V gene: TRBV19; J gene: TRBJ2-5; D gene: NA; clone size: few; CDR3 DNA: TGTGCCAGTAGTATAGATGGAGTCTCGAGAGAGACCCAGTACTTC; CDR3 protein: CASSIDGVSRETQYF
V gene: TRBV7-7; J gene: TRBJ2-5; D gene: NA; clone size: few; CDR3 DNA: TGTGCCAGCAGCCCCCCGGGATCGGGCCTAACCCAGTACTTC; CDR3 protein: CASSPPGSGLTQYF
V gene: TRBV10-3; J gene: TRBJ2-1; D gene: TRBD2; clone size: NA; CDR3 DNA: TGTGCCATCAGTGCGGGGGGGCCCTACAATGAGCAGTTCTTC; CDR3 protein: CAISAGGPYNEQFF
V gene: TRBV3-1/TRBV3-2; J gene: TRBJ2-5; D gene: TRBD2; clone size: NA; CDR3 DNA: TGTGCCAGCAGCCAAGTGCTAGCGGGATACGAGGAGACCCAGTACTTC; CDR3 protein: CASSQVLAGYEETQYF
V gene: TRBV2; J gene: TRBJ2-3; D gene: TRBD2; clone size: NA; CDR3 DNA: TGTGCCAGCAGTGAACGGGGGGGCGCAGATACGCAGTATTTT; CDR3 protein: CASSERGGADTQYF
V gene: TRBV28; J gene: TRBJ1-5; D gene: NA; clone size: NA; CDR3 DNA: TGTGCCAGCAGTGCTCCAGCGGCGGATAGCAATCAGCCCCAGCATTTT; CDR3 protein: CASSAPAADSNQPQHF
V gene: TRBV18; J gene: TRBJ2-7; D gene: NA; clone size: once; CDR3 DNA: TGTGCCAGCTCACCCCCGGGGTCCTACGAGCAGTACTTC; CDR3 protein: CASSPPGSYEQYF
V gene: TRBV14; J gene: TRBJ1-4; D gene: NA; clone size: few; CDR3 DNA: TGTGCCAGCAGCCCCCCAGGGAGGGTAGATGAAAAACTGTTTTTT; CDR3 protein: CASSPPGRVDEKLFF
V gene: TRBV2; J gene: TRBJ1-2; D gene: NA; clone size: NA; CDR3 DNA: TGTGCCAGCAGCGGGGACTCAAGGGGCTATGGCTACACCTTC; CDR3 protein: CASSGDSRGYGYTF
V gene: TRBV27; J gene: TRBJ2-1; D gene: NA; clone size: once; CDR3 DNA: TGTGCCAGCAGTTTATCGACAGGCATCAATGAGCAGTTCTTC; CDR3 protein: CASSLSTGINEQFF
V gene: TRBV2; J gene: TRBJ2-1; D gene: NA; clone size: NA; CDR3 DNA: TGTGCCAGCAGTGTAAATCGGGACAATGAGCAGTTCTTC; CDR3 protein: CASSVNRDNEQFF
V gene: TRBV29-1; J gene: TRBJ1-1; D gene: NA; clone size: NA; CDR3 DNA: TGCAGCGTTACAGACGGTGAAGCTTTCTTT; CDR3 protein: CSVTDGEAFF
V gene: TRBV12-3/TRBV12-4; J gene: TRBJ1-4; D gene: NA; clone size: NA; CDR3 DNA: TGTGCCAGCTGCCCGGCGGAGGGAAAACTGTTTTTT; CDR3 protein: CASCPAEGKLFF
V gene: TRBV30; J gene: TRBJ2-2; D gene: NA; clone size: NA; CDR3 DNA: TGTGCCTGGATAGGGGGGGCGAACACCGGGGAGCTGTTTTTT; CDR3 protein: CAWIGGANTGELFF
V gene: TRBV5-4; J gene: TRBJ1-1; D gene: TRBD1; clone size: once; CDR3 DNA: TGTGCCAGCAGCTCGGGACAGGTCAGGAACACTGAAGCTTTCTTT; CDR3 protein: CASSSGQVRNTEAFF
V gene: TRBV11-2; J gene: TRBJ2-3; D gene: NA; clone size: NA; CDR3 DNA: TGTGCCAGCAGCTTCACCGGCAGGGATACGCAGTATTTT; CDR3 protein: CASSFTGRDTQYF
V gene: TRBV7-8; J gene: TRBJ2-7; D gene: NA; clone size: NA; CDR3 DNA: TGTGCCAGCAGGACCCGCGGATACGAGCAGTACTTC; CDR3 protein: CASRTRGYEQYF
V gene: TRBV5-1; J gene: TRBJ2-7; D gene: TRBD2; clone size: NA; CDR3 DNA: TGCGCCAGCAGCGAACTAGCGGGGGACTCCTACGAGCAGTACTTC; CDR3 protein: CASSELAGDSYEQYF
V gene: TRBV5-1; J gene: TRBJ1-2; D gene: NA; clone size: NA; CDR3 DNA: TGCGCCAGCAGCACCCAGGACAGCCTCTATGGCTACACCTTC; CDR3 protein: CASSTQDSLYGYTF
V gene: TRBV3-1/TRBV3-2; J gene: TRBJ1-5; D gene: TRBD1; clone size: few; CDR3 DNA: TGTGCCAGCAGCCCGACAGGGGTGAGCAATCAGCCCCAGCATTTT; CDR3 protein: CASSPTGVSNQPQHF
V gene: TRBV15; J gene: TRBJ2-7; D gene: TRBD1; clone size: NA; CDR3 DNA: TGTGCCACCAGCAGATCAGGGGGTTACGAGCAGTACTTC; CDR3 protein: CATSRSGGYEQYF
V gene: TRBV4-2; J gene: TRBJ2-2; D gene: NA; clone size: once; CDR3 DNA: TGTGCCAGCAGCCAAGGACGGCGGGAGAACACCGGGGAGCTGTTTTTT; CDR3 protein: CASSQGRRENTGELFF
V gene: TRBV24-1; J gene: TRBJ2-2; D gene: TRBD1; clone size: NA; CDR3 DNA: TGTGCCACCAGTGAGACAGGGTTTACCGGGGAGCTGTTTTTT; CDR3 protein: CATSETGFTGELFF
V gene: TRBV6-5; J gene: TRBJ1-6; D gene: NA; clone size: once; CDR3 DNA: TGTGCCAGCGGGGTACAGGGAAATTCACCCCTCCACTTT; CDR3 protein: CASGVQGNSPLHF
V gene: TRBV6-5; J gene: TRBJ1-5; D gene: NA; clone size: NA; CDR3 DNA: TGTGCCAGCAGAGGCGGGAAGGGACAGCCCCAGCATTTT; CDR3 protein: CASRGGKGQPQHF